This TCR beta chain derives from a study of cytomegalovirus exposure and HLA in healthy donors. Study as a whole: Out of about 190 million T cells, an earlier analysis found 117 million unique TCR beta sequences in total. General study findings and limits: Most TCR beta V segments were productive about 90% or about 30% of the time in an earlier analysis.

In this sample, this clone turned up once. Its antigen is unknown. The PCR made use of 60 Vbeta and 13 Jbeta primers. Methods used by the authors: Counted up in a later analysis, unique TCR beta chains came to roughly 80 million, with around 10 million shared. Some clones are missing from TCRdb's copy, which holds only in-frame ones; the method was immunoSEQ multiplex PCR. The DNA gave D and trimming, while V, J and clone size come from that table. Of approximately 150,000 clones in the sample, around 75% were seen once. Looked up from germline, CDR1 is SNHLY and CDR2 is FYNNEI. The V and J ends lost 5 bases and 8 bases, in that order; junction bases with no gene match: 13. This CDR3 has 15 residues. Donors had nominal health at sampling but likely had unrecorded immune exposures.

Sequenced: PBMCs. V is TRBV2 and J is TRBJ2-3; 7 bases fit TRBD1. The TCR was taken from a male donor in good health and CMV-seronegative. The CDR3 region has the DNA TGTGCCAGCAGTTCCGTCCCTTTAAGACAGGGTACGCAGTATTTT. Amino acids: CASSSVPLRQGTQYF.